One sample yielded the 22 T cell receptor beta chains listed below, sequenced in a study of T cells in Graves' hyperthyroidism and ophthalmopathy. The investigators amplified TCR beta CDR3 regions from RNA transcripts. HTBI primers drove first-round RT-PCR of the TCR CDR3. MiXCR, applied by TCRdb to the multiplex PCR reads, yields one record per CDR3 protein. Here the sample spans 400,000 or so distinct CDR3 sequences, 12% to 15% being singletons. The sequenced sample was blood. These TCRs come from an older woman with Graves' ophthalmopathy.

The rearrangement links TRBV20-1 to TRBJ2-5; 8 positions match TRBD2. This CDR3 contains 13 residues. V lost 5 bases and J lost 6; bases outside the gene matches: 8. From germline, CDR1 is DFQATT and CDR2 SNEGSKA (reference sequence). The CDR3 loop is CSAAASGRQTQYF. CDR3 nucleotide sequence: TGCAGTGCTGCTGCGAGCGGGAGACAGACCCAGTACTTC.

This clonotype was recorded many times. CDR3 residues: CASSLGLAGFNEQFF. CDR3 sequence (DNA): TGCGCCAGCAGCCTGGGGTTAGCGGGATTTAATGAGCAGTTCTTC. This rearrangement joins TRBV5-1 to TRBJ2-1; TRBD2 agrees at 8 bases. The CDR3 runs to 15 residues. CDR1 SGHRS and CDR2 YFSETQ come from the germline V gene. J was trimmed by 7 bases and V by 4 bases; bases with no gene match: 10.

J is TRBJ2-3 and V is TRBV29-1, with D hard to call. Germline-derived CDR1 and CDR2 are SQVTM and ANQGSEA. The CDR3 contains 11 residues. V was shortened by 8 bases and J by 7 bases, with 13 bases between the two germline ends. CDR3 sequence (DNA): TGCAGCTTTAGGGCCGGTAATACGCAGTATTTT. Translated, it gives CSFRAGNTQYF.

This clonotype was detected only a few times. CDR3 in amino acids: CSAKRREVLSSGANVLTF. DNA for the CDR3: TGCAGTGCAAAAAGACGGGAGGTCTTGTCCTCTGGGGCCAACGTCCTGACTTTC. J is TRBJ2-6 and V is TRBV20-1; 7 bases line up with TRBD2. Germline assignment: CDR1 DFQATT and CDR2 SNEGSKA (reference sequence). J was trimmed by 0 bases and V by 6 bases; bases with no gene match: 14. This CDR3 contains 18 residues.

The chain links TRBV19 to TRBJ2-2; 7 nucleotides line up with TRBD2. The CDR3 is 15 amino acids. The germline V gene has CDR1 LNHDA and CDR2 SQIVND (reference sequence). Trimming removed 5 bases from V and 3 bases from J; junction bases left unmatched: 6. CDR3 in amino acids: CASSWGGVHTGELFF. The CDR3 region has the DNA TGTGCCAGTAGTTGGGGAGGGGTCCACACCGGGGAGCTGTTTTTT.

The genes are TRBV2 and TRBJ2-2; 13 nucleotides match TRBD2. The CDR3 is 16 amino acids. CDR1 is SNHLY, CDR2 FYNNEI, per germline. With 6 bases clipped from V and 4 bases from J, the junction kept 5 bases outside the gene matches. Written as DNA, the CDR3 is TGTGCCAGCAGCTATACTAGCGGGAGGGGCACCGGGGAGCTGTTTTTT. Translated: CASSYTSGRGTGELFF.

In its sample, this clonotype was seen many times. CDR3 residues: CASSQGLAGVDEQFF. DNA for the CDR3: TGTGCCAGCAGCCAGGGGCTAGCGGGAGTCGATGAGCAGTTCTTC. The chain combines TRBV5-8 with TRBJ2-1, with 10 bases aligning to TRBD2. The J segment lost 8 bases and the V segment lost 4 bases, leaving 9 bases of the junction unmatched. The CDR3 is 15 residues long. The germline V gene encodes CDR1 SGHTS and CDR2 YDEGEE.

This clonotype was seen a handful of times. J is TRBJ2-7 and V is TRBV24-1; D is undetermined. This CDR3 has 13 residues. From germline, CDR1 is KGHDR and CDR2 SFDVKD. V lost 5 bases and J lost 2, with 9 bases in between. Here the CDR3 reads CATSGAGTYEQYF. In DNA form, the CDR3 reads TGTGCCACCAGTGGGGCAGGAACCTACGAGCAGTACTTC.

In its sample, this clonotype was seen many times. This sequence joins TRBV20-1 and TRBJ2-3; no definite D call. The CDR3 consists of 14 residues. Germline values: CDR1 DFQATT, CDR2 SNEGSKA (reference sequence). Trimming stripped 4 bases from V and 6 bases from J, with 17 bases between. CDR3 DNA: TGCAGTGCTAATTGGCAAGGTTCAAGGGATACGCAGTATTTT. This translates into CSANWQGSRDTQYF.

V usage is TRBV11-2 and J usage is TRBJ2-5; 8 bases line up with TRBD1. The CDR3 spans 16 residues. Per germline, CDR1 SGHAT and CDR2 FQNNGV. V dropped 0 bases and J dropped 4; count of bases not matched to a gene: 7. The CDR3 DNA reads as TGTGCCAGCAGCTTAGATCAGGGGGCCGGGCGAGAGACCCAGTACTTC. It encodes CASSLDQGAGRETQYF.

This clonotype was counted ten times or more. The chain recombines TRBV3-1 with TRBJ2-1; TRBD2 matches 7 bases. CDR1 is LGHDT, CDR2 YNNKEL, per germline (reference sequence). V gave up 1 base and J gave up 2 bases; unmatched junction bases: 8. This CDR3 spans 17 amino acids. The CDR3 region has the DNA TGTGCCAGCAGCCAAGTTGTGCCTAGCGGAGCCTACAATGAGCAGTTCTTC. It is translated as CASSQVVPSGAYNEQFF.

This clonotype was picked up many times. Here the CDR3 DNA reads TGTGCCAGCAGCTTAGCAAGGACTAGCGGGTCCGGCGCGCATGAGCAGTTCTTC. This gives the protein CASSLARTSGSGAHEQFF. The chain is built from TRBV7-6 and TRBJ2-1; 11 bases map to TRBD2. V was clipped by 0 bases and J by 8 bases; unmatched bases: 12. The CDR3 sequence is 18 residues long. Germline CDR1 reads SGHVS; CDR2 reads FNYEAQ.

This clonotype was picked up many times. The genes are TRBV5-6 and TRBJ2-6; 7 bases line up with TRBD2. CDR1 SGHDT and CDR2 YYEEEE come from the germline V gene. CDR3 size: 17 residues. V lost 4 bases and J lost 0; bases outside the gene matches: 7. CDR3 protein: CASSMLAVRSGANVLTF. Written as DNA, the CDR3 is TGTGCCAGCAGCATGCTAGCGGTGCGCTCTGGGGCCAACGTCCTGACTTTC. The entire variable domain, with the rest obtained from reference TRBV5-6 and TRBJ2-6, is as follows: DAGVTQSPTHLIKTRGQQVTLRCSPKSGHDTVSWYQQALGQGPQFIFQYYEEEERQRGNFPDRFSGHQFPNYSSELNVNALLLGDSALYLCASSMLAVRSGANVLTFGAGSRLTVL.

This clonotype was counted a single time. Germline is not matched at one junction end, which may reflect a read error. The J gene is TRBJ2-2, the V gene TRBV7-9; D possibly corresponds to TRBD2 (6 bases). This CDR3 has 12 amino acids. CDR1 is SEHNR, CDR2 FQNEAQ, per germline (reference sequence). The CDR3 sequence is CASSENTGGLFF. DNA of the CDR3: TGTGCCAGCAGCGAAAACACCGGGGGGCTGTTTTTT.

This clonotype was observed at least ten times. This chain connects TRBV28 to TRBJ2-7; 8 positions agree with TRBD1. Germline V gene data show CDR1 as MDHEN and CDR2 as SYDVKM. Trimming at V came to 4 bases and at J to 2 bases, leaving 4 bases not matched to a gene. There are 14 residues in the CDR3. The CDR3 bases are TGTGCCAGCAGTTCCGCAGGGGGCGCCTACGAGCAGTACTTC. It translates to CASSSAGGAYEQYF.

Only a few counts were recorded for this clonotype. This chain connects TRBV5-4 to TRBJ2-2; 12 positions match TRBD1. V shed 4 bases, J shed 5 bases, and the junction held 12 bases outside the gene matches. Looked up from germline, CDR1 is SGHNT and CDR2 is YYREEE (reference sequence). The CDR3 is 18 residues long. CDR3 sequence: CASSVGLPGQGATGELFF. DNA for the CDR3: TGTGCCAGCAGCGTGGGGTTACCGGGACAGGGGGCGACCGGGGAGCTGTTTTTT.

The gene calls are TRBV9 and TRBJ2-3, with TRBD1 matching over 7 bases. Looked up from germline, CDR1 is SGDLS and CDR2 is YYNGEE. This CDR3 has 14 residues. J was trimmed by 7 bases and V by 0 bases; bases with no gene match: 5. In DNA form, the CDR3 reads TGTGCCAGCAGCGTAGACAGGGGACGAAATACGCAGTATTTT. Residues: CASSVDRGRNTQYF. The complete variable domain, with remaining parts taken from reference TRBV9 and TRBJ2-3, reads DSGVTQTPKHLITATGQRVTLRCSPRSGDLSVYWYQQSLDQGLQFLIQYYNGEERAKGNILERFSAQQFPDLHSELNLSSLELGDSALYFCASSVDRGRNTQYFGPGTRLTVL.

This clonotype came up many times. The V gene is TRBV11-2, the J gene TRBJ2-3, with 7 bases that match TRBD2. The V gene end was trimmed by 5 bases and the J gene end by 0 bases; junction bases not matched to a gene: 5. Germline V gives CDR1 SGHAT, CDR2 FQNNGV. The CDR3 extends over 15 amino acids. Here the CDR3 reads CASSPSGASTDTQYF. CDR3 nucleotides: TGTGCCAGCAGCCCTAGCGGAGCTAGCACAGATACGCAGTATTTT. The variable domain in full, with the rest retrieved from reference TRBV11-2 and TRBJ2-3, is EAGVAQSPRYKIIEKRQSVAFWCNPISGHATLYWYQQILGQGPKLLIQFQNNGVVDDSQLPKDRFSAERLKGVDSTLKIQPAKLEDSAVYLCASSPSGASTDTQYFGPGTRLTVL.

Many counts were recorded for this clonotype. V usage is TRBV28 and J usage is TRBJ1-4, with a tentative D call TRBD1 (5 bases). This CDR3 has 14 amino acids. Germline loops: CDR1 MDHEN, CDR2 SYDVKM. Trimming left V 5 bases short and J 8 bases short, with 15 bases between. CDR3 coding DNA: TGTGCCAGCAGTACCCCCAGGGAGGGAGAAAAACTGTTTTTT. It is translated as CASSTPREGEKLFF. The full variable domain, completed using reference TRBV28 and TRBJ1-4, is DVKVTQSSRYLVKRTGEKVFLECVQDMDHENMFWYRQDPGLGLRLIYFSYDVKMKEKGDIPEGYSVSREKKERFSLILESASTNQTSMYLCASSTPREGEKLFFGSGTQLSVL.

The sample holds a few counts of this clonotype. The rearrangement uses TRBV5-1 and TRBJ1-6, with TRBD1 as a possible D gene (5 bases). There are 16 residues in the CDR3. Germline CDR1 is SGHRS and CDR2 is YFSETQ. V lost 0 bases, J lost 4 bases, and 11 bases lay in between. DNA of the CDR3: TGCGCCAGCAGCTTGGTCTCCGGGGGTTATAATTCACCCCTCCACTTT. Translated, it gives CASSLVSGGYNSPLHF.

This clonotype was found many times. The V call is TRBV5-5, the J call TRBJ2-3; 8 bases line up with TRBD2. CDR3 length equals 16 residues. Germline trimming cut 2 bases from V and 0 bases from J; bases unmatched to any gene: 5. Per the germline V gene, CDR1 is SGHKS and CDR2 is YYEKEE (reference sequence). This CDR3 is CASSFSGSGSTDTQYF. CDR3 DNA: TGTGCCAGCAGCTTCAGCGGGAGCGGTAGCACAGATACGCAGTATTTT.

The V gene is TRBV27, the J gene TRBJ1-6; possibly TRBD1 for D (5 bases). The CDR3 has 15 amino acids. Germline V gene lookup returns CDR1 MNHEY and CDR2 SMNVEV (reference sequence). V was shortened by 2 bases and J by 7 bases, with 12 bases between the two germline ends. The CDR3 sequence: CASSLGAPGNSPLHF. DNA of the CDR3: TGTGCCAGCAGTTTAGGGGCCCCTGGAAATTCACCCCTCCACTTT.